This record concerns one T cell receptor beta chain sequence. This specimen comes from a study of blood T cell repertoires in COVID-19. Data came from immunoSEQ multiplex PCR; TCRdb stores just in-frame clones and leaves some out. Of 200,000 to 300,000 clones detected, around 90% appear once; the ten largest clones hold approximately 0.9%. V lost 4 bases and J lost 3, with 8 bases in between. Germline V CDR1 and CDR2: SGHRS, YFSETQ. The CDR3 contains 13 residues. The J gene is TRBJ2-1, the V gene TRBV5-1; no definite D call. The TCR was taken from a man aged 45-65 years who had been exposed to COVID-19. Sequenced input: PBMCs or T cells enriched from blood (not recorded which). CDR3 nucleotides: TGCGCCAGCAGCCCCCAAAACTACAATGAGCAGTTCTTC. Translating gives CASSPQNYNEQFF. The whole variable domain, remainder taken from reference TRBV5-1 and TRBJ2-1, is KAGVTQTPRYLIKTRGQQVTLSCSPISGHRSVSWYQQTPGQGLQFLFEYFSETQRNKGNFPGRFSGRQFSNSRSEMNVSTLELGDSALYLCASSPQNYNEQFFGPGTRLTVL.